This TCR beta chain was recovered during a study of cytomegalovirus exposure and HLA in healthy donors (dated by TCRdb to about 2017). For the wider study: In an earlier analysis of approximately 500 of the donors, 250 to 300 Gb of sequence data and just under 120 million unique TCR beta sequences from 150 million to 200 million T cells were reported. A later analysis re-examined previously published TCR beta repertoires from more than 550 donors and added high-resolution HLA genotyping to investigate patterns of TCR occurrence. To predict cytomegalovirus infection status, the study combined high-throughput TCR immunosequencing, statistical association of individual TCRs with disease status, and machine learning. An earlier analysis of several hundred of the donors applied high-throughput TCR beta sequencing to assess whether each TCR beta V gene segment acted as functional or pseudogenic. The study used immunosequencing to profile the T cell repertoires of approximately 690 subjects and linked those repertoires to cytomegalovirus serostatus. A later genetic analysis used genome-wide SNP genotypes for about 55% of the 666 donors, treating that subset as a discovery cohort. About 280 gigabases of sequencing data and approximately 91 million unique TCR sequences made up an early release that covered nearly 650 HLA-typed donors. Donor age, sex, ethnicity and CMV serostatus were collected together with the repertoire data. Four to six DR-DQ haplotypes were handled as single units for association and clustering, since linkage in the cohort was strong. Across around 400 genotyped donors of the cohort, an average of about 200,000 unique TCR beta nucleotide sequences per donor were sequenced, and about a sixth of those sequences were non-productive. Class I and class II HLA loci were covered by the typing at four-digit resolution. The study aimed to test whether signatures of past pathogen exposure could be identified by cataloging public T cell receptors. A separate validation cohort of about 110 different subjects was used in addition to the roughly 620-subject first cohort. All discovery cohort repertoires had been generated on a single sequencing platform. The number of donors typed differed by locus, with about 629-630 for A, B, C, DRB1 and DQB1, roughly 520 for DQA1, 606 for DPA1, and around 430 for DPB1. In the later analysis, no new phenotypic data were used to find candidate immune exposures; instead, reliance was placed on TCR beta sequences and their occurrence across donors. Of the 300 to 500 genotyped donors, over 80% were placed in the genetic ancestry cluster associated with self-reported Caucasian donors. Results and caveats for the whole study, not just this receptor: A group of highly shared sequence variants was considered likely to be a technical artifact of the sequencing pipeline. According to a later analysis, most CMV-associated TCR beta chains appeared to be HLA-restricted, and the HLA associations seemed to be driven largely by CMV exposure. Several of the top co-occurrence clusters appeared to be linked to parvovirus B19, influenza, CMV and Epstein-Barr virus, according to a later analysis. Linkage disequilibrium might explain the correlated functional status among segregating V segments, but an unknown experimental factor could not be ruled out. Some IMGT-functional V segments, including TRBV6-2 and TRBV6-3, could not be distinguished by the 87-base-pair reads and were therefore excluded. Compared with equally common non-associated chains, HLA-associated TCR beta chains in a later analysis were more clonally expanded and had lower generation probabilities. The cohort was sequenced for TCR beta chains only, and without alpha or paired-chain data the features that could be detected were limited. Most TCR sequences were observed very rarely across donors, whereas some public TCRs were present in many individuals. The authors suggested that the approach could potentially be extended to other disease states and immunological phenotypes. In the study, around 160 TCR beta chains were listed as associated with cytomegalovirus. In a later analysis, some 17,000 TCR beta sequences were associated with specific HLA alleles at a false discovery rate of 0.05. According to a later genetic analysis, donors in an Asian-associated ancestry cluster had fewer N-insertions in productive TCRs than the approximately 700-donor mean. In vitro tests confirmed that three of the cytomegalovirus-associated TCR beta chains recognize cytomegalovirus antigens. Because some donors lacked HLA typing at each locus, the association tests relied only on the typed subset. Sequencing depth was assumed to be roughly uniform across donors in the presence/absence analyses, though that assumption may not hold. Broadly in line with IMGT annotations, most TCR beta V segments showed up in productive rearrangements about 90% or about 30% of the time in an earlier analysis of 587 of the donors. A further reported finding was that TCR beta sequences accurately predicted the HLA-A and HLA-B alleles for most subjects in the first cohort. An association between a missense DCLRE1C variant and V-gene and J-gene trimming of TCR beta chains was found in a later genetic analysis and replicated in an independent cohort. The only immune exposure information available for the cohort was CMV serostatus. Cytomegalovirus status was reported to be diagnosed by the classifier with high specificity and sensitivity in both the original and validation cohorts. Strong co-occurrence of HLA alleles, especially DR and DQ, made assigning TCR associations to individual alleles difficult. The earlier analysis of 587 of the donors excluded roughly 16 rarely observed V segments, including chromosome 9 orphons, because counts were too low. A later analysis found that TCR association rates varied across HLA loci, with DRB1 alleles showing the most associated TCRs and HLA-C alleles the fewest.

The receptor library was made with the immunoSEQ multiplex PCR assay. For the multiplex PCR, a mixture combining 60 forward primers for TCR Vbeta segments and 13 reverse primers for TCR Jbeta segments was used. The CDR3 region of rearranged TCR beta genes was amplified from genomic DNA by a multiplex PCR assay. The amplified TCR beta libraries were sequenced on the Illumina HiSeq System as 87-base-pair reads. Concerning the study's data processing: A later analysis tallied around 87 million unique TCR beta chains across the 666 repertoires, and about 12 million of those chains were shared by two or more donors. Raw reads were error-corrected and collapsed into unique sequences by a nearest-neighbor algorithm in which closely related sequences were merged to remove PCR and sequencing errors. To assign V, D and J gene segments, CDR3 sequences were aligned to IMGT reference sequences. For a sequence to be retained, a match of at least six nucleotides to both a V gene segment and a J gene segment was required. A rearrangement counted as productive if the CDR3 had no stop codons and remained in frame with V and J, and every other rearrangement counted as non-productive. CDR3 was defined according to IMGT convention as the region running from the second conserved V-encoded cysteine to the conserved J-encoded phenylalanine. The earlier analysis of about 640 of the donors excluded any sequence lacking an unambiguous match to a single V gene segment. An earlier analysis of a few hundred of the donors called V segments functional above 56.7% productive rearrangements and segregating when the between-donor standard deviation exceeded 5%. To diagnose cytomegalovirus status from the catalog of TCR beta chain sequences, a statistical classification framework was built. In a later analysis, TCR nucleotide sequences were compared against IMGT/GENE-DB human TR gene sequences so that V and J genes could be assigned. In a later analysis, CDR3 sequences and most-parsimonious VDJ recombination scenarios were assigned using the TCRdist pipeline. In a later analysis, each TCR beta chain was defined by its CDR3 amino acid sequence together with its V-gene family, and reads lacking a unique V-gene family were excluded. A later analysis removed 500 to 600 highly shared, low-generation-probability nucleotide sequences to deal with suspected cross-contamination and a sequencing artifact. In a later analysis, a clonal expansion index for each public chain was calculated from normalized within-repertoire ranks of inferred template counts. Generation probabilities in a later analysis came from a VDJ recombination model fitted to out-of-frame rearrangements, and those results were checked against IGoR. In a later analysis, hypergeometric tests were used to score TCR-TCR, TCR-HLA and TCR-CMV co-occurrence, with a repertoire-size bias correction applied to TCR pairs. A later analysis estimated false discovery rates by permuting HLA or CMV assignments 20 times. In a later analysis, co-occurring TCRs were grouped using DBSCAN, with TCRdist sequence similarity added in when clustering inside HLA-allele-positive subsets. Repertoires with fewer than 30,000 or more than 120,000 public chains were left out of co-occurrence clustering, as were a few repertoires with anomalous nucleotide sharing. As stored in TCRdb, this immuneACCESS dataset retains in-frame rearrangements with V and J assigned. A fraction of the clones does not appear; measured against another copy, unresolved V genes explain less than half of the discrepancy, and the remainder lacks a known reason. V and J calls and clone size are given by that table; D and trimming were obtained from the DNA. The sample includes about 99,000 clones, with around 77% observed a single time. Around 3.5% of the sample comes from the top ten.

In total, approximately 610 healthy bone marrow donors made up the cohort. At the time of sampling, all cohort members were nominally healthy, though unrecorded immune exposures were likely present. The donor tested CMV seronegative, placing the donor among the 300 to 400 seronegative members of the cohort. Every donor gave a peripheral blood sample, and the peripheral blood mononuclear cells from that sample were used for TCR beta sequencing. The Qiagen DNeasy Blood Extraction Kit was used to extract genomic DNA from the blood cell samples. Comment on this clone: No antigen is known for it. Base qualities are not provided; no much larger clone lies one nucleotide away.

Deletion took 6 bases off V and 1 base off J, with a span of 13 bases between the germline ends. From cysteine to phenylalanine, the CDR3 is 14 amino acids long. Of all the DNA, just the CDR3 is kept, 42 bases in frame from base 1. Sequences SGHNT (CDR1) and YYREEE (CDR2) are obtained from the germline V gene (reference sequence). This sequence uses TRBV5-4 and TRBJ1-1; perhaps TRBD1 is the D gene, with 6 bases matching. This sequence was found in a man aged 35 to 55 in good health and CMV-seronegative. Material: PBMCs. In nucleotides, the sequence is TGTGCCAGCACCTGGGAGGGGGAGAACACTGAAGCTTTCTTT. It specifies CASTWEGENTEAFF.